Included here is one TCR beta chain sequence, with context. The clone's antigen remains unknown. No clone much larger than this one lies a single base away; base qualities are absent. This entry belongs to a study of CD8+CD57+ T cells in acquired aplastic anemia (dated 2018 in TCRdb). In terms of the full investigation: On average, sorted CD4+ and CD8+ cells yielded around 3.5 ug of extracted DNA, with a range of roughly 0.17 to 30 ug. Mean read counts for healthy donor samples were about 10.8 million for CD4+ cells and some 12 million for CD8+ cells.

Summary of the overall study and its limitations: Roughly 30 CD8+ CDR3 sequences were found to be shared between patients and controls, but these sequences appeared to be highly expressed in patients and within the immunodominant clones of the patients. Between patients and healthy controls, no significant difference in CD8+ Simpson's diversity was found (P=0.060).

Profiling of TCR beta VDJ combinations and CDR3 sequences used genomic DNA as the template. An Illumina HiSeq 2000 was the platform used for TCR repertoire sequencing. In the paper's pipeline: TRBV/TRBJ rearrangement plots, CDR3 size and DJ length profiles, and Simpson's diversity index were used to evaluate the repertoires. The most abundant DNA sequence in the deep sequencing data was defined as the immunodominant clone. CDR3 amino acid sequences were screened for sharing across subjects and compared with published repertoires and the VDJdb database. TCRdb passed the public sequencing reads through fastp at Q25 and MiXCR, retaining productive beta sequences. Rows are unified per CDR3 protein, each entry keeping the most common DNA and genes. Clone size and V and J calls follow TCRdb, not the original study. The sample table lists about 130,000 distinct CDR3 sequences, around 50% of them with a count of one. 2% to 3% of the sample goes to the ten largest clones.

The study deep-sequenced TCR repertoires of sorted CD4+ and CD8+ blood T cells from severe aplastic anemia patients and healthy subjects. Ficoll-Paque density gradient centrifugation was used to isolate peripheral blood mononuclear cells. CD4+ and CD8+ T cells were sorted by FACS or magnetic beads before DNA extraction. The germline V gene provides CDR1 SQVTM and CDR2 ANQGSEA. V is clipped by 4 bases and J by 1 base, and the sequence between their germline boundaries is 10 bases long. Reading from cysteine to phenylalanine, the CDR3 counts 13 amino acids. Only CDR3 DNA remains: 39 bases, in frame from the first base.

The clonotype comes from a human donor in good health, serving as a control. This chain joins TRBV29-1 to TRBJ1-1, with the D segment identity uncertain. Specimen: sorted CD4+, CD8+, or CD8+CD57+ T cells (not recorded which) from PBMCs. Here is the DNA: TGCAGCGTTGCTCGGGCAGAGAACACTGAAGCTTTCTTT. It encodes CSVARAENTEAFF.